This T cell receptor beta chain was sequenced in a study of blood T cell repertoires in COVID-19. In the study overall: Some COVID-19 samples were acute and others convalescent; all came from the United States, Italy and Spain.

Clones were sequenced by immunoSEQ multiplex PCR, and TCRdb holds only the in-frame ones, with some missing. The profile shows under 200,000 clones, more than 70% of them singletons. Germline loops: CDR1 MNHNS, CDR2 SASEGT. Trimming cost V 2 bases and J 2 bases, with 19 bases left between them. The CDR3 contains 18 residues. The chain uses TRBV6-1 and TRBJ1-3; no definite D call. Sequenced input: peripheral blood. This clonotype was sampled from a man aged 50 to 60 with active or convalescent COVID-19. The CDR3 DNA is TGTGCCAGCAGTGAAAGCCCCCGCGACCGGGTAACTGGAAACACCATATATTTT. Its translation: CASSESPRDRVTGNTIYF.